This T cell receptor (beta chain) was captured in a study of technical replicates of blood from a few donors (TCRdb year 2017). About this clone itself: Its antigen is unknown. Per-base qualities were not stored, and no clone one base away is much larger.

Library method: the immunoSEQ multiplex PCR assay. TCRdb provides this immuneACCESS table in a form limited to in-frame rearrangements. Some clones are lacking; in checked studies, under half of them reflect an unresolved V gene, and why the rest are absent is not known. In all, the sample holds approximately 73,000 clones, and 80% to 95% of those were seen once. The top ten clonotypes cover 0.42% of the sample. Spanning cysteine to phenylalanine, the CDR3 consists of 14 amino acids. Only the CDR3 DNA stays, 42 bases, in frame from base 1. V loses 2 bases of germline sequence and J loses 2 bases, and the interval between the two ends is 9 bases. The germline V gene yields MNHEY for CDR1 and SVGAGI for CDR2.

The rearrangement combines TRBV6-5 with TRBJ1-1; the D gene is possibly TRBD1, with 5 bases matching. This receptor was taken from a human donor in good health. What was sequenced was T cells isolated from PBMCs. The CDR3 reads as follows: CASSYDGGNTEAFF. DNA sequence: TGTGCCAGCAGTTACGACGGGGGTAACACTGAAGCTTTCTTT.